These T cell receptor beta chains were read from a single sample in a study of T cell responses to AZD1222 COVID-19 vaccine. The assay was immunoSEQ multiplex PCR, and TCRdb's table has in-frame clones only and misses some. The data show 150,000 to 200,000 clones, under 95% seen once. The sequenced sample was peripheral blood, obtained on day 0 of AZD1222 vaccination. These receptor sequences come from an adult in good health. Each CDR3 is given with its conserved first and last residue. Fields, in order: V gene, J gene, D gene, CDR3 protein, CDR3 DNA. The D gene is left open where the match is weak.

TRBV18,TRBJ2-7,.,CASSLDNYEQYF,TGTGCCAGCTCGTTGGACAACTACGAGCAGTACTTC
TRBV6-5,TRBJ1-1,TRBD1,CASTRTGSTEAFF,TGTGCCAGCACTCGGACAGGGAGCACTGAAGCTTTCTTT
TRBV7-2,TRBJ1-5,TRBD1,CASSLRAGGQPQHF,TGTGCCAGCAGCTTACGTGCAGGGGGTCAGCCCCAGCATTTT
TRBV10-3,TRBJ2-7,TRBD2,CAMRPASGNSYEQYF,TGTGCCATGAGACCTGCTAGCGGGAATTCCTACGAGCAGTACTTC
TRBV24-1,TRBJ2-2,TRBD1,CATSDRQGAHGELFF,TGTGCCACCAGTGATCGTCAGGGGGCTCACGGGGAGCTGTTTTTT
TRBV6-5,TRBJ1-3,.,CASSYSNAGTGNTIYF,TGTGCCAGCAGTTACTCGAACGCGGGGACCGGAAACACCATATATTTT
TRBV30,TRBJ1-5,.,CAWNQGGSNQPQHF,TGTGCCTGGAATCAGGGCGGTAGCAATCAGCCCCAGCATTTT
TRBV28,TRBJ1-1,.,CASSLTGIITEAFF,TGTGCCAGCAGTTTAACAGGTATAATCACTGAAGCTTTCTTT
TRBV5-1,TRBJ2-3,.,CASSLAGLDTQYF,TGCGCCAGCAGCTTGGCGGGTTTAGATACGCAGTATTTT
TRBV27,TRBJ2-3,TRBD2,CASSRKGGATDTQYF,TGTGCCAGCAGCCGAAAGGGAGGGGCCACAGATACGCAGTATTTT
TRBV2,TRBJ2-1,.,CASSGRPAPYNEQFF,TGTGCCAGCAGTGGCAGGCCCGCCCCCTACAATGAGCAGTTCTTC